The 15 T cell receptor beta chains given below trace back to one sample, sequenced in a study of T cell responses to AZD1222 COVID-19 vaccine. The table came from immunoSEQ multiplex PCR; TCRdb's copy has only in-frame clones and leaves some out. The sample includes approximately 70,000 clones, approximately 90% of them seen just once. Sequencing was performed on peripheral blood, taken 28 days after the second dose of the MenACWY control vaccine. The receptors were sampled from an adult who received the MenACWY meningococcal vaccine as a control.

The gene calls are TRBV5-6 and TRBJ2-1; 13 positions agree with TRBD2. Looked up from germline, CDR1 is SGHDT and CDR2 is YYEEEE. The V segment lost 3 bases and the J segment 6 bases; nucleotides outside the gene matches: 3. CDR3 length equals 15 residues. The CDR3 spells CASSSLAGGLNEQFF. The CDR3 DNA sequence: TGTGCCAGCAGCTCACTAGCGGGGGGGCTCAATGAGCAGTTCTTC.

The chain uses TRBV30 and TRBJ1-1; D is undetermined. In germline, CDR1 is GTSNPN, CDR2 SVGIG (reference sequence). CDR3 length: 14 amino acids. Trimming took off 0 bases at V and 7 bases at J, with 15 bases between the two ends. Here the CDR3 DNA reads TGTGCCTGGAGTGTAAGGACCGTTTTCTTTGAAGCTTTCTTT. Translating it yields CAWSVRTVFFEAFF. Supplemented by reference TRBV30 and TRBJ1-1, the full variable domain reads SQTIHQWPATLVQPVGSPLSLECTVEGTSNPNLYWYRQAAGRGLQLLFYSVGIGQISSEVPQNLSASRPQDRQFILSSKKLLLSDSGFYLCAWSVRTVFFEAFFGQGTRLTVV.

This clone was counted only a few times. This chain uses TRBV28 with TRBJ1-3; D remains unclear. V was cut by 2 bases and J by 4 bases, with 12 bases left in between. The germline gives CDR1 MDHEN, CDR2 SYDVKM. The length of the CDR3 is 15 residues. CDR3: CASSLGEGTGNTIYF. The CDR3, as DNA: TGTGCCAGCAGTTTAGGCGAGGGTACAGGAAACACCATATATTTT.

The V and J genes are TRBV5-6 and TRBJ1-1; no clear D gene. Germline values: CDR1 SGHDT, CDR2 YYEEEE. The CDR3 loop spans 14 amino acids. The ends were cut back, 2 bases at V and 3 bases at J, with 11 bases in the middle. DNA for the CDR3: TGTGCCAGCAGCTTCATCAGGTTGGACACTGAAGCTTTCTTT. Residues: CASSFIRLDTEAFF.

This clone was detected only a few times. The rearrangement links TRBV15 to TRBJ1-2, with 8 bases that match TRBD1. CDR3 length: 14 amino acids. The V and J ends lost 1 base and 7 bases, in that order; junction bases with no gene match: 5. Germline V gene data show CDR1 as LNHNV and CDR2 as YYDKDF (reference sequence). CDR3 nucleotides: TGTGCCACCAGCAGAGGTCAGGGGGCAAGTGGCTACACCTTC. Its protein product is CATSRGQGASGYTF.

The genes are TRBV6-4 and TRBJ1-4; TRBD1 aligns across 7 bases. Per germline, CDR1 MRHNA and CDR2 SNTAGT. CDR3 length: 14 amino acids. V gave up 7 bases and J gave up 5 bases; unmatched junction bases: 7. For the CDR3, the DNA is TGTGCCAGCATACAGGGGCGGGTCAATGAAAAACTGTTTTTT. It specifies CASIQGRVNEKLFF.

The chain recombines TRBV29-1 with TRBJ2-1; TRBD2 is a possible D gene (5 bases). V lost 5 bases to trimming and J lost 0 bases, with 14 bases between them. The CDR3 consists of 15 residues. The germline V gene has CDR1 SQVTM and CDR2 ANQGSEA. The CDR3 DNA reads TGCAGCGTTCTCGCTGTTGGGAGCTCCTACAATGAGCAGTTCTTC. Translating it yields CSVLAVGSSYNEQFF.

The gene calls are TRBV6-5 and TRBJ1-2; tentatively, D is TRBD1 (5 bases). The V end was cut by 7 bases, the J end by 5 bases, with 17 bases between. CDR1 and CDR2 from the germline V gene are MNHEY and SVGAGI. The CDR3 runs to 14 residues. In DNA, the CDR3 is TGTGCCAGCATTGGTTTAAGGGGCTCATATGGCTACACCTTC. This gives the protein CASIGLRGSYGYTF.

This chain links TRBV30 with TRBJ1-5; no clear D gene. CDR1 and CDR2 (germline): GTSNPN, SVGIG (reference sequence). V lost 3 bases and J lost 4, with 10 bases in between. CDR3 length equals 13 residues. CDR3 DNA sequence: TGTGCCTGGAGCGGTCAGAAAAATCAGCCCCAGCATTTT. This codes for CAWSGQKNQPQHF.

This clone was picked up a small number of times. The V and J genes are TRBV27 and TRBJ1-2, with 11 bases lining up with TRBD1. J lost 5 bases, V lost 5 bases, and 7 bases had no gene match. The CDR3 contains 15 residues. The V gene's germline CDR1 is MNHEY and CDR2 SMNVEV (reference sequence). The CDR3 spells CASSIAGQGAYGYTF. The CDR3 DNA reads as TGTGCCAGCAGTATCGCCGGACAGGGGGCGTATGGCTACACCTTC.

In its sample, this clone was seen a few times. This chain uses TRBV7-2 with TRBJ1-2; 8 nucleotides line up with TRBD1. CDR1 SGHTA and CDR2 FQGNSA come from the germline V gene. V gave up 5 bases and J gave up 4 bases; unmatched junction bases: 9. This CDR3 is 15 amino acids long. Written as DNA, the CDR3 is TGTGCCAGCAGCAGGGACGGGACAGGAGTCTATGGCTACACCTTC. Encoded protein: CASSRDGTGVYGYTF. The entire variable domain, with the rest obtained from reference TRBV7-2 and TRBJ1-2, is as follows: GAGVSQSPSNKVTEKGKDVELRCDPISGHTALYWYRQSLGQGLEFLIYFQGNSAPDKSGLPSDRFSAERTGGSVSTLTIQRTQQEDSAVYLCASSRDGTGVYGYTFGSGTRLTVV.

The chain joins TRBV19 to TRBJ1-4; D not resolved. The CDR3 consists of 14 residues. V was clipped by 5 bases and J by 6 bases, with 13 bases between them. The V gene's germline CDR1 is LNHDA and CDR2 SQIVND (reference sequence). CDR3 sequence (DNA): TGTGCCAGTAGTTCCGGGCTCTCGGATGAAAAACTGTTTTTT. This translates into CASSSGLSDEKLFF.

The chain couples TRBV28 to TRBJ1-2, with a tentative D call TRBD1 (5 bases). The V end was cut by 1 base, the J end by 7 bases, with 16 bases between. Germline CDR1 reads MDHEN; CDR2 reads SYDVKM. The CDR3 has 15 residues. Here the CDR3 DNA reads TGTGCCAGCAGTTTATTGGTACCGGCTGGGGGTGGCTACACCTTC. Translating gives CASSLLVPAGGGYTF.

The chain couples TRBV5-6 to TRBJ1-3, with 8 bases that match TRBD1. Trimming at V came to 3 bases and at J to 0 bases, leaving 5 bases not matched to a gene. Per the germline V gene, CDR1 is SGHDT and CDR2 is YYEEEE. This CDR3 has 16 residues. The CDR3 nucleotides are TGTGCCAGCAGCTATAACAGGGGGGTCTCTGGAAACACCATATATTTT. The encoded protein is CASSYNRGVSGNTIYF.

The chain has TRBV30 and TRBJ1-5, with 8 bases that match TRBD1. CDR1 and CDR2 from the germline V gene are GTSNPN and SVGIG (reference sequence). This CDR3 has 13 residues. With V trimmed by 4 bases and J by 7 bases, 6 bases remained unmatched. For the CDR3, the DNA is TGTGCCTGGACAGGGGGCAAGGGACAGCCCCAGCATTTT. Amino acids: CAWTGGKGQPQHF.